The clone carrying this T cell receptor (beta chain) showed up just a few times. Its antigen is undetermined. The sample is drawn from a study of breast tumors, draining lymph nodes, adjacent tissues. Study results and caveats: Tumor TCR diversity was below lymph nodes but above nontumor tissue. Data only fit, rather than demonstrated, lymph node origin of most tumor T cells. Luminal-like breast cancer showed significantly higher tumor–nontumor repertoire similarity than basal-like. Findings are consistent with lymph node origin and intratumoral expansion of most tumor T cells.

TCRdb reprocessed the multiplex PCR reads via MiXCR and lists one record per CDR3 protein. In the table there are approximately 250,000 distinct CDR3 sequences, around 35% of which are singletons. The lymph nodes were axillary draining lymph nodes from breast cancer patients. The sample consisted of axillary lymph node tissue. The TCR comes from a female donor with breast cancer. Some clones in this sample may be carry-over from other donors' samples.

This chain's CDR3 is CASSFGTGATYEQYF. CDR3 coding DNA: TGTGCCAGCAGCTTCGGGACAGGGGCAACCTACGAGCAGTACTTC. This chain links TRBV11-2 with TRBJ2-7; 10 bases are shared with TRBD1. The CDR3 runs to 15 residues. Per the germline V gene, CDR1 is SGHAT and CDR2 is FQNNGV. Losses at the gene ends were 3 bases for V and 2 bases for J; bases not matched to a gene: 4.